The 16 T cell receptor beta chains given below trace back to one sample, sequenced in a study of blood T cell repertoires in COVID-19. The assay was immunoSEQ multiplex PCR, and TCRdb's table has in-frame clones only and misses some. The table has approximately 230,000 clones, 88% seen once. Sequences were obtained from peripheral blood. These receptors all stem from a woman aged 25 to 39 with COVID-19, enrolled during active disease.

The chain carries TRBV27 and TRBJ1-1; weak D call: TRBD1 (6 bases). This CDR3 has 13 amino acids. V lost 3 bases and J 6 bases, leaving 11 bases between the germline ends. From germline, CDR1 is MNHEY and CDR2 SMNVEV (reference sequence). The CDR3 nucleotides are TGTGCCAGCAGTTTGGGGGGGCGGGCTGAAGCTTTCTTT. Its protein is CASSLGGRAEAFF.

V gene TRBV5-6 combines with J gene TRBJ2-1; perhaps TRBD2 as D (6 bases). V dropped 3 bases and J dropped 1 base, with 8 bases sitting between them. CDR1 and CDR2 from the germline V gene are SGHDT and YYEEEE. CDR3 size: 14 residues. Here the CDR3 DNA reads TGTGCCAGCAGCTGGCGGGGTTCCTACAATGAGCAGTTCTTC. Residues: CASSWRGSYNEQFF.

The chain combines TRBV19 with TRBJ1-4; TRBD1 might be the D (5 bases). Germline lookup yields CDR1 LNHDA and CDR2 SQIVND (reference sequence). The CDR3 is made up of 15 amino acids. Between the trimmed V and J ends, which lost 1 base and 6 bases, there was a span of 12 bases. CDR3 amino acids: CASSIVGARDEKLFF. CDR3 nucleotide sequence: TGTGCCAGTAGTATAGTAGGGGCACGAGATGAAAAACTGTTTTTT.

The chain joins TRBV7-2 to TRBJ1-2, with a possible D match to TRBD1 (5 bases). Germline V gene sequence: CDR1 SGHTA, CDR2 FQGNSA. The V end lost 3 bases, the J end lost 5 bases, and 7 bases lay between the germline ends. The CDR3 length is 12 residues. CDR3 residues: CASSLEGYGYTF. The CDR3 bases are TGTGCCAGCAGCTTGGAGGGGTATGGCTACACCTTC.

In DNA, the CDR3 is TGCAGCGTTGGAATTGACAGGGGCTCCGCTGAAGCTTTCTTT. This sequence encodes CSVGIDRGSAEAFF. The chain has TRBV29-1 and TRBJ1-1; 8 bases match TRBD1. The V gene end was trimmed by 4 bases and the J gene end by 6 bases; junction bases not matched to a gene: 10. Germline V gene sequence: CDR1 SQVTM, CDR2 ANQGSEA. The CDR3 totals 14 residues.

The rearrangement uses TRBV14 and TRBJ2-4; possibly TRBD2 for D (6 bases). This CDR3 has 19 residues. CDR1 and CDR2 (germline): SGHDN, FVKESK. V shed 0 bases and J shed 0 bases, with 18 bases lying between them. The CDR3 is CASSQDLGTSAGAKNIQYF. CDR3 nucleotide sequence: TGTGCCAGCAGCCAAGATCTTGGGACTTCTGCGGGAGCCAAAAACATTCAGTACTTC.

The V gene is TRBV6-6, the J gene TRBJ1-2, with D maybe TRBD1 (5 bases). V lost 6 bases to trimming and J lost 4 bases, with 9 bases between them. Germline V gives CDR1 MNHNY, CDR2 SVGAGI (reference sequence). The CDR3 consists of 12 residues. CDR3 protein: CASSGGSYGYTF. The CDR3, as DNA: TGTGCCAGCAGCGGGGGGAGCTATGGCTACACCTTC.

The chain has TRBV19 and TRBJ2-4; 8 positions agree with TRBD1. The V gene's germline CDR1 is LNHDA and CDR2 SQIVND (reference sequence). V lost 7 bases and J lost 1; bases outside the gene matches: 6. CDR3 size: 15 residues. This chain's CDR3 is CASMDGQGAKNIQYF. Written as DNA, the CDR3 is TGTGCCAGTATGGACGGACAGGGCGCCAAAAACATTCAGTACTTC.

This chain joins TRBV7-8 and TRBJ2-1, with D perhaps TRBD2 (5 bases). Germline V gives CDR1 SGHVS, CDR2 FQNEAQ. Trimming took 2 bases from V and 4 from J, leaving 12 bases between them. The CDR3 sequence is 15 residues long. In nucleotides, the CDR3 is TGTGCCAGCAGCTTATCCCCCCGAGGGTACAATGAGCAGTTCTTC. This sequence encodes CASSLSPRGYNEQFF.

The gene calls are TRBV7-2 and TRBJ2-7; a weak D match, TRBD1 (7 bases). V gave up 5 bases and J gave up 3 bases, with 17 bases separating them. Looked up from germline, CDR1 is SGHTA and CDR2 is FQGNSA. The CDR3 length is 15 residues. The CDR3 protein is CASSLAEGTVYEQYV. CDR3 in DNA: TGTGCCAGCAGCCTGGCGGAGGGGACAGTCTACGAGCAGTACGTC.

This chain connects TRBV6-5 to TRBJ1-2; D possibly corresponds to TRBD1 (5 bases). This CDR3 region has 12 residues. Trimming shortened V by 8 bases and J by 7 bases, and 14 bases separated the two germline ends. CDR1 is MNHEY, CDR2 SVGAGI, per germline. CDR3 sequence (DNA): TGTGCCAGCTCCCAGGGTGTGGCTGGCTACACCTTC. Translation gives CASSQGVAGYTF.

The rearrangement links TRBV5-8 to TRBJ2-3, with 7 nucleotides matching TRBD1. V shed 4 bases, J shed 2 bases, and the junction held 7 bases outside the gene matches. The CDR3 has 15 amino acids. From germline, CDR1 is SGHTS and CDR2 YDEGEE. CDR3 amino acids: CASSRQGDITDTQYF. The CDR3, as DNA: TGTGCCAGCAGCCGTCAGGGGGACATCACAGATACGCAGTATTTT.

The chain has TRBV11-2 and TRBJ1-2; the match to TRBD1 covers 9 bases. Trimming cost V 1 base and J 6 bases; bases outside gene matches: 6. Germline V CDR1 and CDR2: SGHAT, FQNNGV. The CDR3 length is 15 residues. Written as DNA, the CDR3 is TGTGCCAGCAGCTTAGGGACAGGGGAGGGTCATGGCTACACCTTC. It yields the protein CASSLGTGEGHGYTF.

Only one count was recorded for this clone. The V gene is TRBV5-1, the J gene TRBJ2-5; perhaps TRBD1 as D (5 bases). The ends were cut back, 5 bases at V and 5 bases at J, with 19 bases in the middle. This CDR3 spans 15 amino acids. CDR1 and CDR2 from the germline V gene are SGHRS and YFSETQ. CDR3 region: CASRIQTADVETQYF. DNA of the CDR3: TGCGCCAGCAGGATCCAGACAGCCGACGTCGAGACCCAGTACTTC.

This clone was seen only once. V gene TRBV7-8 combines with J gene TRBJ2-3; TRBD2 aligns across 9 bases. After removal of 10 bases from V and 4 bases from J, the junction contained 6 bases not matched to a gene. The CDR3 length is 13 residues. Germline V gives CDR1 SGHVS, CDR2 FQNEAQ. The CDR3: CAIRSGSADTQYF. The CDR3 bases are TGTGCCATCCGTAGCGGGAGTGCAGATACGCAGTATTTT.

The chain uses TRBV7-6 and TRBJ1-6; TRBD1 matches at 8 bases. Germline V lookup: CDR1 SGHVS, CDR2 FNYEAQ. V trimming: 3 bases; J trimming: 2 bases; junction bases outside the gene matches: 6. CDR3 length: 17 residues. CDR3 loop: CASSLNGTGAYNSPLHF. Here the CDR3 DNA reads TGTGCCAGCAGCTTGAACGGGACAGGAGCCTATAATTCACCCCTCCACTTT.